A selection of T cell receptor beta chains follows, all from one sample in a study of response to subunit inactivated influenza vaccine. TCRdb called the RT-PCR reads again in MiXCR, with one record for every CDR3 protein. The sample consists of hundreds of thousands of distinct CDR3 sequences, around 8% of them appearing once. The sequences come from PBMCs from blood, collected around 25 months after vaccination. The receptors come from a man in his fifties or sixties who received an inactivated influenza vaccine. The CDR3 runs from the conserved cysteine through the conserved F or W. D genes are given only for firm matches. Clone size is stated in some rows and not others, as once, few, many or a class when expanded.

>few|TRBD1|TRBV7-2|TRBJ2-7
CASSLEGTDYYEQYF
TGTGCCAGCAGCTTAGAAGGGACAGATTACTACGAGCAGTACTTC
>few|TRBD1|TRBV12-3/TRBV12-4|TRBJ1-5
CASSRAGQFNQPQHF
TGTGCCAGCAGCCGCGCGGGACAGTTCAATCAGCCCCAGCATTTT
>few|NA|TRBV7-2|TRBJ2-7
CASGEGTVSYEQYF
TGTGCCAGCGGAGAGGGAACAGTTTCCTACGAGCAGTACTTC
>few|NA|TRBV7-2|TRBJ1-2
CASSLAQRGGYTF
TGTGCCAGCAGCTTAGCGCAGCGGGGTGGCTACACCTTC
>few|TRBD1|TRBV5-1|TRBJ2-7
CASSLDSGQGFYEQYF
TGCGCCAGCAGCTTGGATTCTGGACAGGGGTTCTACGAGCAGTACTTC
>NA|NA|TRBV5-1|TRBJ1-4
CASSIQGATNEKLFF
TGCGCCAGCAGCATTCAAGGGGCAACTAATGAAAAACTGTTTTTT
>NA|NA|TRBV28|TRBJ2-7
CASSSPGQYEQYF
TGTGCCAGCAGTTCTCCAGGGCAGTACGAGCAGTACTTC
>NA|TRBD2|TRBV4-3|TRBJ2-3
CASSQDTSGVSDTQYF
TGCGCCAGCAGCCAAGATACTAGCGGGGTGTCAGATACGCAGTATTTT
>few|NA|TRBV18|TRBJ2-1
CASSPPAAPWGEQFF
TGTGCCAGCTCACCACCGGCCGCCCCCTGGGGTGAGCAGTTCTTC
>few|NA|TRBV7-2|TRBJ2-7
CASSLEVGEQYF
TGTGCCAGCAGCTTAGAGGTCGGCGAGCAGTACTTC